This T cell receptor beta chain came from a study of shared clonotypes between healthy human individuals. Background on the study: Donors consisted of a couple of women and three men between 18 and 49.

Clones were read by immunoSEQ multiplex PCR, and TCRdb kept only the in-frame ones, dropping some. The repertoire includes around 2,000,000 clones, approximately 94% of them detected once, and about 1.8% sits in the top ten. Germline lookup yields CDR1 MNHEY and CDR2 SMNVEV (reference sequence). The CDR3 loop spans 16 amino acids. V shed 5 bases and J shed 8 bases, with 24 bases lying between them. Naive CD8 populations comprised CD45RO-negative cells positively selected for CCR7, excluding terminally differentiated effector memory CD45RA+ cells. The rearrangement links TRBV27 to TRBJ1-2; no firm D call. The source of this sequence is a young man in good health. Some clones in this sample may be carry-over from other donors' samples. Sequenced: naive CD8+ T cells from PBMCs. The CDR3 reads CASSLRRNYPREGYTF. The CDR3, as DNA: TGTGCCAGCAGTCTGCGCCGGAATTACCCCCGAGAAGGCTACACCTTC.